The subject of this entry is one T cell receptor beta chain. Its antigen is unidentified. The source of the sample is a study of cytomegalovirus exposure and HLA in healthy donors. About the research overall: Unique TCR beta sequences numbering over 100 million came from about 179 million T cells in an earlier analysis. Study-level results: After further analysis at a later stage, some 15,000 TCR beta sequences were associated with HLA alleles at 0.05 false discovery rate.

Germline CDR1 and CDR2: LNHDA and SQIVND (reference sequence). V was clipped by 4 bases and J by 8 bases; unmatched bases: 8. This CDR3 is 14 amino acids long. PCR was performed using 60 Vbeta and 13 Jbeta primers. Sequencing was performed with immunoSEQ multiplex PCR; in TCRdb, only in-frame clones are kept and a portion is missing. This table holds 150,000 to 200,000 clones, roughly 68% found once. The gene calls are TRBV19 and TRBJ1-2; 9 positions match TRBD1. This clonotype was obtained from a woman in her 30s in good health and CMV-seronegative. Sequenced sample: PBMCs. The CDR3 spells CASSKPGQGYGYTF. In DNA form, the CDR3 reads TGTGCCAGTAGTAAACCGGGACAGGGTTACGGCTACACCTTC.